In this sample, the clone carrying this T cell receptor beta chain turned up many times. The antigen is unknown. In germline, CDR1 is SGHRS, CDR2 YFSETQ. J was trimmed by 3 bases and V by 0 bases; bases with no gene match: 10. The CDR3 covers 17 residues. This sample is part of a study of T-cell memory formation after mild COVID-19. Findings and caveats of the study: While clones contracting from day 15 to 85 were balanced between CD4 and CD8, later expanders leaned CD4+.

In TCRdb, the 5' RACE reads were re-called with MiXCR into one record per CDR3 protein. The sample carries nearly 110,000 distinct CDR3 sequences, about a sixth recorded once. Sequenced material: PBMCs or a T cell subset sorted from them (not recorded which). This chain links TRBV5-1 with TRBJ2-7; the match to TRBD2 covers 9 bases. This TCR derives from an adult woman who had mild COVID-19 (a few samples of this study predate the infection). Cell type and time point are not known. The CDR3 DNA is TGCGCCAGCAGCTTGGCCGGAGGGGCGGGAGGGCTCTACGAGCAGTACTTC. This sequence encodes CASSLAGGAGGLYEQYF. Full variable domain (outside the CDR3, taken from reference TRBV5-1 and TRBJ2-7): KAGVTQTPRYLIKTRGQQVTLSCSPISGHRSVSWYQQTPGQGLQFLFEYFSETQRNKGNFPGRFSGRQFSNSRSEMNVSTLELGDSALYLCASSLAGGAGGLYEQYFGPGTRLTVT.